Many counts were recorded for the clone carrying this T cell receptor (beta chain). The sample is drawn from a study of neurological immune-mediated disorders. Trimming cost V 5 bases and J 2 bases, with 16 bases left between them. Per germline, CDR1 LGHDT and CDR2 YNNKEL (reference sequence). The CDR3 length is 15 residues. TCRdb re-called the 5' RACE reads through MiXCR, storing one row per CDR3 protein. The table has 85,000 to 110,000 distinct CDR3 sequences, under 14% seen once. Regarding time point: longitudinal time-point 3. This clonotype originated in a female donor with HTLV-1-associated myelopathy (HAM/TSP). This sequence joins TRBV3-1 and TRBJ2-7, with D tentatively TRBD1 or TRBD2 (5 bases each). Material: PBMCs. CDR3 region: CASSKMIQGPYEQYF. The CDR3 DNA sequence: TGTGCCAGCAGCAAAATGATCCAGGGACCCTACGAGCAGTACTTC.